A few counts support the clone carrying this T cell receptor beta chain. Antigen unknown. The source of the sample is a study of shared clonotypes between healthy human individuals. Broader study findings: Shared clonotypes across all four donors exceeded non-shared ones in generation probability.

TCRdb's copy holds only in-frame clones and misses some; the assay was immunoSEQ multiplex PCR. The sample consists of some 1.4 million clones, roughly 96% of them appearing once. Sequenced: naive CD4+ T cells sorted from blood. Regarding subset: CD45RA+ positively selected. The TCR comes from a man aged 25 to 45 in good health.

CDR3 sequence: CASSLDQVLEQYF. CDR3 coding DNA: TGTGCCAGCAGCTTAGACCAGGTACTCGAGCAGTACTTC. The chain joins TRBV7-8 to TRBJ2-7; D call uncertain. CDR3 length equals 13 residues. Germline CDR1 and CDR2: SGHVS and FQNEAQ. With 1 base removed from V and 6 bases from J, the gap between germline ends came to 10 bases.